This is a list of T cell receptor beta chains from one sample in a study of shared T cell receptors in the human thymus. The repertoire was sequenced with immunoSEQ multiplex PCR; TCRdb's copy has only in-frame clones and lacks some. The sample contains under 700,000 clones, 78% of which appear only once. This sample also belongs to another study, concerning human thymus T cells.

Sequenced input: thymocytes. Every receptor here comes from a boy in the first two years of life with a congenital heart defect. Both conserved end residues are part of each CDR3. A D gene is named only where the DNA matches it firmly. Where a row states a size, it is once, few, many or the class of an expanded clone; other rows omit it.

cdr3_aa	cdr3_nt	v_call	j_call	clone_size	d_call
CASRRGGMNTEAFF	TGTGCCAGTAGAAGGGGGGGGATGAACACTGAAGCTTTCTTT	TRBV19	TRBJ1-1	.	.
CASSPDRGKTNTGELFF	TGTGCCAGCAGCCCGGACAGGGGCAAGACGAACACCGGGGAGCTGTTTTTT	TRBV7-7	TRBJ2-2	.	TRBD1
CASSLAIQYEAFF	TGTGCCAGCAGCTTGGCTATACAGTATGAAGCTTTCTTT	TRBV5-8	TRBJ1-1	few	.
CASSAGAGPSTRDEQFF	TGTGCCAGCAGCGCCGGAGCGGGACCTTCGACTCGAGATGAGCAGTTCTTC	TRBV5-4	TRBJ2-1	few	TRBD2
CASSVPYNADSPDTQYF	TGTGCCAGCAGTGTCCCCTACAATGCGGATAGCCCAGATACGCAGTATTTT	TRBV6-1	TRBJ2-3	.	.
CASSQGDSRGYTF	TGTGCCAGCAGCCAAGGCGACAGTAGGGGCTACACCTTC	TRBV4-2	TRBJ1-2	few	.
CASSFQNSGIEQFF	TGTGCCAGCAGTTTTCAGAATAGCGGGATTGAGCAGTTCTTC	TRBV28	TRBJ2-1	.	TRBD2
CAWSLAGVGNEQFF	TGTGCCTGGAGTCTAGCGGGAGTGGGAAATGAGCAGTTCTTC	TRBV30	TRBJ2-1	.	TRBD2
CASRPSSGSNTGELFF	TGCGCCAGCAGGCCCTCTAGCGGGTCGAACACCGGGGAGCTGTTTTTT	TRBV4-1	TRBJ2-2	.	TRBD2
CASSRPGTRGENEFF	TGTGCCAGCAGCCGTCCCGGGACTAGGGGTGAAAACGAGTTCTTC	TRBV5-4	TRBJ2-1	.	TRBD2